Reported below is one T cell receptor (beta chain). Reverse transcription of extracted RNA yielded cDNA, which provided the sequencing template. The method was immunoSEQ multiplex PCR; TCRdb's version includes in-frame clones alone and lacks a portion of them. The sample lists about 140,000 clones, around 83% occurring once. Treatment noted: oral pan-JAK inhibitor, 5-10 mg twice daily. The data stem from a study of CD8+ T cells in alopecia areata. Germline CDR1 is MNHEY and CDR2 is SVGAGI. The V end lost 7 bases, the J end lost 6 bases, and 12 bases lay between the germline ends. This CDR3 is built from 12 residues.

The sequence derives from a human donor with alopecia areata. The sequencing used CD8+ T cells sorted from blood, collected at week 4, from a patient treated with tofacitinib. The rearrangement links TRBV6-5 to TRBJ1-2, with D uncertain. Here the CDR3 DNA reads TGTGCCAGCACTGATGGGGTTGATGGCTACACCTTC. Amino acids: CASTDGVDGYTF.